The next 30 T cell receptor beta chains were all read from a single sample in a study of blood T cells in healthy people across ages. Through a sample-barcoded 5' primer and a J-beta primer mix, a second PCR was run for roughly 6 to 12 cycles. TCRdb recomputed calls from the 5' RACE reads with MiXCR, one row per CDR3 protein. The sample shows about 1,600,000 distinct CDR3 sequences, 42% of them seen only once. The sample taken for sequencing was blood. These receptors were collected from a woman aged 18-29 years in good health.

This clonotype came up a few times. CDR3 amino acids: CASSPVKGVTQYF. The CDR3 DNA is TGTGCCAGCAGCCCTGTGAAAGGGGTAACGCAGTATTTT. The V gene is TRBV12-3 or TRBV12-4, the J gene TRBJ2-3, with D possibly TRBD1 on 5 matching bases. Deletions cut 6 bases from V and 9 bases from J, with 16 bases between. The CDR3 covers 13 residues.

The chain couples TRBV3-1 to TRBJ2-1; D gene uncertain. The ends were cut back, 4 bases at V and 10 bases at J, with 17 bases in the middle. Germline V gene data show CDR1 as LGHDT and CDR2 as YNNKEL (reference sequence). CDR3 length: 14 amino acids. CDR3 nucleotide sequence: TGTGCCAGCAGCCGGGTTAGTGATGTTCGGGAGCAGTTCTTC. Translation: CASSRVSDVREQFF.

V is TRBV29-1 and J is TRBJ2-7; TRBD2 matches 9 bases. CDR3 length: 15 amino acids. CDR1 is SQVTM and CDR2 is ANQGSEA in the germline V gene. V lost 3 bases and J lost 1; bases outside the gene matches: 7. The CDR3 reads CSVETLAGTSYEQYF. CDR3 bases: TGCAGCGTTGAGACGCTAGCGGGAACTTCCTACGAGCAGTACTTC.

Remarks on this clonotype: At one end the junction does not follow the germline gene, possibly because of a read error. V and J are TRBV4-2 and TRBJ1-2, with a weak D call TRBD1 (5 bases). CDR3 size: 15 residues. Germline CDR1 is LGHNA and CDR2 is YNFKEQ. The CDR3 sequence: CAGSQGLWGSYGYTF. CDR3 nucleotides: TGTGCCGGCAGTCAAGGCCTGTGGGGGAGCTATGGCTACACCTTC.

J is TRBJ2-3 and V is TRBV6-1, with 10 bases matching TRBD2. CDR3 length: 14 amino acids. CDR1 and CDR2 (germline): MNHNS, SASEGT. The CDR3 sequence: CATRIAGGRDTQYF. DNA for the CDR3: TGTGCAACCCGTATAGCGGGGGGAAGGGATACGCAGTATTTT.

The V call is TRBV27, the J call TRBJ1-5, with D perhaps matching TRBD1 (6 bases). V was trimmed by 6 bases and J by 5 bases, leaving 23 bases between them. The CDR3 has 17 amino acids. The V gene's germline CDR1 is MNHEY and CDR2 SMNVEV (reference sequence). The CDR3 protein is CASSGTGWGARYQPQHF. The CDR3 DNA reads TGTGCCAGCAGCGGGACGGGTTGGGGGGCAAGGTATCAGCCCCAGCATTTT.

This clonotype was seen a few times. The chain recombines TRBV4-1 with TRBJ2-5; TRBD1 matches 10 bases. The CDR3 contains 16 residues. Germline V CDR1 and CDR2: MGHRA, YSYEKL. The junction had 9 bases not matched to a gene; V was cut back by 6 bases and J by 2 bases. CDR3 in DNA: TGCGCCAGCAGGCGAACCGGGACAGGGGCACAAGAGACCCAGTACTTC. Its protein is CASRRTGTGAQETQYF.

The rearrangement links TRBV7-9 to TRBJ2-5; tentative D call: TRBD1 (6 bases). The CDR3 is 13 amino acids. V lost 7 bases and J 11 bases, leaving 20 bases between the germline ends. Per germline, CDR1 SEHNR and CDR2 FQNEAQ (reference sequence). The CDR3 here is CASTLGALGEQYF. CDR3 bases: TGTGCCAGCACCCTGGGGGCTCTAGGTGAGCAGTACTTC.

The chain uses TRBV7-3 and TRBJ2-5; 10 bases align to TRBD2. This CDR3 contains 15 residues. With V trimmed by 5 bases and J by 11 bases, 14 bases remained unmatched. In germline, CDR1 is SGHTA, CDR2 FQGTGA. The CDR3 coding sequence is TGTGCCAGCAGCCCCTGGACTAGCGGCTACAATGAGCAGTACTTC. Translated: CASSPWTSGYNEQYF.

The chain employs TRBV6-5 and TRBJ1-2; 9 bases map to TRBD1. CDR3 length: 16 amino acids. After removal of 1 base from V and 4 bases from J, the junction contained 7 bases not matched to a gene. CDR1 MNHEY and CDR2 SVGAGI come from the germline V gene. As DNA, the CDR3 is TGTGCCAGCAGTTACTTCCCGGGACAGGGTTCCTATGGCTACACCTTC. It codes for CASSYFPGQGSYGYTF.

This chain connects TRBV5-8 to TRBJ2-4, with 11 bases aligning to TRBD2. The junction had 13 bases not matched to a gene; V was cut back by 0 bases and J by 8 bases. Germline V gene lookup returns CDR1 SGHTS and CDR2 YDEGEE. CDR3 size: 18 residues. The CDR3, as DNA: TGTGCCAGCAGCTTGGTTGGACTAGCGGGCGACGCTCCCTACATTCAGTACTTC. This encodes CASSLVGLAGDAPYIQYF. Supplemented by reference TRBV5-8 and TRBJ2-4, the full variable domain reads EAGVTQSPTHLIKTRGQQATLRCSPISGHTSVYWYQQALGLGLQFLLWYDEGEERNRGNFPPRFSGRQFPNYSSELNVNALELEDSALYLCASSLVGLAGDAPYIQYFGAGTRLSVL.

In this sample, this clonotype turned up a few times. The chain links TRBV6-6 to TRBJ2-7; 9 bases are a match to TRBD2. Germline V gene sequence: CDR1 MNHNY, CDR2 SVGAGI (reference sequence). With 2 bases clipped from V and 0 bases from J, the junction kept 2 bases outside the gene matches. The CDR3 spans 15 residues. DNA for the CDR3: TGTGCCAGCAGTTACCTTAGCGGGAGCTCCTACGAGCAGTACTTC. Protein product: CASSYLSGSSYEQYF.

This clonotype has a handful of counts. This chain uses TRBV6-7 with TRBJ2-5; 8 bases fit TRBD1. TRBV6-7 is designated an ORF whose function remains uncertain. Trimming removed 8 bases from V and 5 bases from J; junction bases left unmatched: 4. This CDR3 spans 12 amino acids. The CDR3 sequence: CASLDRAETQYF. CDR3 nucleotide sequence: TGTGCCAGCTTGGACAGGGCGGAGACCCAGTACTTC.

The J gene is TRBJ2-5, the V gene TRBV28; the D gene is possibly TRBD2 (5 bases). In germline, CDR1 is MDHEN, CDR2 SYDVKM. This CDR3 is built from 17 residues. V gave up 4 bases and J gave up 1 base, with 19 bases separating them. This CDR3 is CASSSPSLGAAQETQYF. The CDR3 DNA follows: TGTGCCAGCAGTTCGCCATCCTTGGGAGCGGCCCAAGAGACCCAGTACTTC.

This clonotype has only a few counts. The rearrangement joins TRBV27 to TRBJ2-4, with 8 bases that match TRBD1. The CDR3 has 16 residues. Germline V gene sequence: CDR1 MNHEY, CDR2 SMNVEV (reference sequence). The V gene end was trimmed by 1 base and the J gene end by 3 bases; junction bases not matched to a gene: 5. The CDR3 nucleotides read TGTGCCAGCAGTTTATATGGGACAGGAAGCAAAAACATTCAGTACTTC. Amino acids: CASSLYGTGSKNIQYF.

This chain links TRBV7-9 with TRBJ2-1; TRBD1 is a possible D gene (5 bases). Trimming cost V 2 bases and J 6 bases, with 8 bases left between them. This CDR3 region has 13 residues. Germline lookup yields CDR1 SEHNR and CDR2 FQNEAQ (reference sequence). CDR3 amino acids: CASSLRQFNEQFF. Here the CDR3 DNA reads TGTGCCAGCAGCTTACGACAGTTCAATGAGCAGTTCTTC.

This clonotype has a single count. The CDR3 DNA reads as TGTGCCAGCATCCTGAGGGACGCTGGGAAACTGTTTTTT. This gives the protein CASILRDAGKLFF. The chain combines TRBV5-5 with TRBJ1-4; a weak D match, TRBD1 (5 bases). CDR1 is SGHKS, CDR2 YYEKEE, per germline (reference sequence). The length of the CDR3 is 13 residues. V lost 6 bases and J 11 bases, leaving 17 bases between the germline ends.

The chain couples TRBV10-3 to TRBJ1-1; D is undetermined. The germline CDR1 and CDR2 sequences are ENHRY and SYGVKD. The V end lost 3 bases, the J end lost 4 bases, and 12 bases lay between the germline ends. The CDR3 is 14 residues long. CDR3 loop: CAISEDREVTEAFF. CDR3 DNA: TGTGCCATCAGTGAAGACCGGGAGGTCACTGAAGCTTTCTTT.

This clonotype was recorded a few times. The V gene is TRBV7-2, the J gene TRBJ1-1, with 7 bases matching TRBD1. Germline V gene sequence: CDR1 SGHTA, CDR2 FQGNSA. This CDR3 is built from 14 residues. V was clipped by 7 bases and J by 7 bases; unmatched bases: 12. The CDR3 loop reads CASTQEGASLEAFF. The CDR3 bases are TGTGCCAGCACCCAGGAGGGGGCCAGCCTTGAAGCTTTCTTT.

The rearrangement links TRBV20-1 to TRBJ2-1, with unresolved D. Germline CDR1 reads DFQATT; CDR2 reads SNEGSKA (reference sequence). The CDR3 is 13 residues long. The V and J ends lost 7 bases and 0 bases respectively, with 10 bases between them. The CDR3 bases are TGCAGTGTACGCGGAAACTCCTACAATGAGCAGTTCTTC. This translates into CSVRGNSYNEQFF.

This clonotype was seen more than once but under ten times. The chain uses TRBV7-8 and TRBJ2-4; D is unresolved. The CDR3 runs 12 residues. V lost 5 bases and J 5 bases, leaving 7 bases between the germline ends. The germline CDR1 and CDR2 sequences are SGHVS and FQNEAQ. The CDR3: CASSLSENIQYF. The CDR3 coding sequence is TGTGCCAGCAGCCTATCGGAAAACATTCAGTACTTC.

This rearrangement joins TRBV5-1 to TRBJ2-2; D gene ambiguous. CDR1 and CDR2 from the germline V gene are SGHRS and YFSETQ. This CDR3 region has 13 residues. The V end was cut by 0 bases, the J end by 8 bases, with 8 bases between. CDR3 DNA sequence: TGCGCCAGCAGCTTGGGTTCCAGTGGGGAGCTGTTTTTT. This gives the protein CASSLGSSGELFF.

This chain joins TRBV7-2 and TRBJ2-7; 8 bases agree with TRBD1. The CDR3 extends over 16 amino acids. V lost 1 base, J lost 5 bases, and 10 bases stayed unmatched. CDR1 is SGHTA, CDR2 FQGNSA, per germline. The CDR3 DNA sequence: TGTGCCAGCAGCTTAGTGGCGTCAGGGGGCGTGGACGAGCAGTACTTC. Translating gives CASSLVASGGVDEQYF.

The table lists this clonotype with many counts. The rearrangement joins TRBV29-1 to TRBJ2-1; TRBD2 matches at 9 bases. J lost 4 bases, V lost 1 base, and 17 bases had no gene match. The CDR3 extends over 19 amino acids. Germline CDR1 is SQVTM and CDR2 is ANQGSEA. CDR3 nucleotide sequence: TGCAGCGTTGAAGGGTTCGAGTCAGCGGGAGGTTGGGTATACAATGAGCAGTTCTTC. Amino acids: CSVEGFESAGGWVYNEQFF.

This sequence joins TRBV12-3 or TRBV12-4 and TRBJ1-1; tentative D call: TRBD1 (6 bases). V was trimmed by 5 bases and J by 7 bases, leaving 17 bases between them. This CDR3 comprises 14 residues. The CDR3 protein is CASSLGQLALEAFF. The DNA of the CDR3 is TGTGCCAGCAGTCTAGGACAGCTTGCCCTTGAAGCTTTCTTT.

The CDR3 DNA reads as TGTGCCAGCAGCCCTTTGGGGGACCCCACAGATACGCAGTATTTT. Its protein is CASSPLGDPTDTQYF. V is TRBV12-3 or TRBV12-4 and J is TRBJ2-3, with D perhaps matching TRBD1 or TRBD2 (5 bases each). V was cut by 6 bases and J by 2 bases, with 15 bases left in between. The CDR3 spans 15 residues.

This clonotype turned up a few times. The chain recombines TRBV12-3 or TRBV12-4 with TRBJ2-7, with TRBD2 as a possible D gene (6 bases). The CDR3 totals 12 residues. V lost 7 bases and J lost 3, with 10 bases in between. CDR3 residues: CASIGGDYEQYF. The CDR3 DNA reads as TGTGCCAGCATCGGGGGAGACTACGAGCAGTACTTC.

This sequence joins TRBV6-1 and TRBJ2-2, with D perhaps matching TRBD1 (6 bases). This CDR3 contains 13 residues. Trimming shortened V by 8 bases and J by 8 bases, and 15 bases separated the two germline ends. Germline CDR1 reads MNHNS; CDR2 reads SASEGT. CDR3 residues: CASSRGTEGELFF. The CDR3, as DNA: TGTGCCAGCTCCAGGGGAACCGAAGGGGAGCTGTTTTTT.

This clonotype was seen only a few times. This chain connects TRBV7-8 to TRBJ2-1; the match to TRBD2 covers 8 bases. Germline V gene sequence: CDR1 SGHVS, CDR2 FQNEAQ. The CDR3 is 15 amino acids. Trimming at V came to 5 bases and at J to 4 bases, leaving 7 bases not matched to a gene. CDR3 DNA sequence: TGTGCCAGCAGCGATCAGGCTAGCGGGTACAATGAGCAGTTCTTC. It codes for CASSDQASGYNEQFF.

V gene TRBV9 combines with J gene TRBJ1-2; the D gene is possibly TRBD1 (5 bases). Trimming took off 4 bases at V and 0 bases at J, with 13 bases between the two ends. The CDR3 contains 15 residues. Germline values: CDR1 SGDLS, CDR2 YYNGEE. In DNA, the CDR3 is TGTGCCAGCAGCATCGGGCCGGGGCCTAACTATGGCTACACCTTC. This sequence encodes CASSIGPGPNYGYTF. The full variable domain, its missing parts supplied by reference TRBV9 and TRBJ1-2, is DSGVTQTPKHLITATGQRVTLRCSPRSGDLSVYWYQQSLDQGLQFLIQYYNGEERAKGNILERFSAQQFPDLHSELNLSSLELGDSALYFCASSIGPGPNYGYTFGSGTRLTVV.